Below, 15 T cell receptor beta chains from the same sample are listed, as sequenced in a study of T-cell memory formation after mild COVID-19. Using its own MiXCR run on the 5' RACE reads, TCRdb lists one record per CDR3 protein. The data show about 270,000 distinct CDR3 sequences, 15% to 19% seen once. The specimen was PBMCs or a T cell subset sorted from them (not recorded which). The receptors were gathered from an adult woman who had mild COVID-19 (a few samples of this study predate the infection). Cell type and time point are not known.

There are many counts of this clonotype. The chain combines TRBV5-1 with TRBJ2-7; 8 bases map to TRBD1. From germline, CDR1 is SGHRS and CDR2 YFSETQ. This CDR3 has 14 residues. V lost 2 bases, J lost 5 bases, and 6 bases stayed unmatched. The CDR3 DNA reads TGCGCCAGCAGCTTACAGGGGGTGGGCCACGAGCAGTACTTC. Its translation: CASSLQGVGHEQYF. Together with reference TRBV5-1 and TRBJ2-7, the CDR3 gives the full variable domain: KAGVTQTPRYLIKTRGQQVTLSCSPISGHRSVSWYQQTPGQGLQFLFEYFSETQRNKGNFPGRFSGRQFSNSRSEMNVSTLELGDSALYLCASSLQGVGHEQYFGPGTRLTVT.

This clonotype has more than one count but fewer than ten. This chain connects TRBV29-1 to TRBJ1-2; 9 bases align to TRBD1. V shed 7 bases, J shed 8 bases, and the junction held 11 bases outside the gene matches. The CDR3 runs to 13 residues. Germline assignment: CDR1 SQVTM and CDR2 ANQGSEA. The CDR3 sequence is CSGIQGATGGYTF. CDR3 nucleotides: TGCAGCGGAATACAGGGGGCGACGGGAGGCTACACCTTC.

This clonotype was recorded a few times. This chain links TRBV5-5 with TRBJ2-3, with D tentatively TRBD2 (6 bases). The CDR3 extends over 15 amino acids. The V gene's germline CDR1 is SGHKS and CDR2 YYEKEE (reference sequence). V shed 3 bases and J shed 2 bases, with 13 bases lying between them. CDR3 coding DNA: TGTGCCAGCAGCTCGAATGGACTATTCACAGATACGCAGTATTTT. Its translation: CASSSNGLFTDTQYF. Full variable domain (remainder filled in from reference TRBV5-5 and TRBJ2-3): DAGVTQSPTHLIKTRGQQVTLRCSPISGHKSVSWYQQVLGQGPQFIFQYYEKEERGRGNFPDRFSARQFPNYSSELNVNALLLGDSALYLCASSSNGLFTDTQYFGPGTRLTVL.

This clonotype has just a few counts. The CDR3 nucleotides read TGCAGCGTGGGGGACTCCAACACAGATACGCAGTATTTT. Its translation is CSVGDSNTDTQYF. The chain links TRBV29-1 to TRBJ2-3; D might be TRBD2 (6 bases). The germline V gene has CDR1 SQVTM and CDR2 ANQGSEA. There are 13 residues in the CDR3. Trimming removed 6 bases from V and 2 bases from J, with 12 bases in between.

This chain connects TRBV19 to TRBJ2-3; TRBD2 aligns across 10 bases. From germline, CDR1 is LNHDA and CDR2 SQIVND (reference sequence). J was trimmed by 2 bases and V by 8 bases; bases with no gene match: 7. This CDR3 is 15 amino acids long. DNA for the CDR3: TGTGCCAGTTGGACTAGCGGAGGTCTCACAGATACGCAGTATTTT. Translated, it gives CASWTSGGLTDTQYF.

The chain uses TRBV7-3 and TRBJ2-3; D may be TRBD2 (5 bases). The CDR3 is 16 amino acids. Germline assignment: CDR1 SGHTA and CDR2 FQGTGA. With 4 bases removed from V and 1 base from J, the gap between germline ends came to 15 bases. The CDR3 loop is CASSSAPGSGTDTQYF. In DNA form, the CDR3 reads TGTGCCAGCAGCTCCGCTCCTGGGAGCGGCACAGATACGCAGTATTTT.

This clonotype was seen a few times. The V and J genes are TRBV7-2 and TRBJ2-7; 10 bases map to TRBD2. Per germline, CDR1 SGHTA and CDR2 FQGNSA. J lost 3 bases, V lost 4 bases, and 6 bases had no gene match. The CDR3 covers 15 residues. This CDR3 reads CASSYRTSGRYEQYF. CDR3 sequence (DNA): TGTGCCAGCAGCTACAGGACTAGCGGCCGCTACGAGCAGTACTTC.

The V call is TRBV9, the J call TRBJ2-3, with D tentatively TRBD1 (6 bases). Per germline, CDR1 SGDLS and CDR2 YYNGEE. Deletions cut 1 base from V and 2 bases from J, with 14 bases between. CDR3 length equals 16 residues. CDR3 nucleotides: TGTGCCAGCAGCGTATCCGTACAGGGTTACACAGATACGCAGTATTTT. This translates into CASSVSVQGYTDTQYF.

The chain carries TRBV24-1 and TRBJ2-6, with D tentatively TRBD1 (5 bases). Trimming took 4 bases from V and 1 from J, leaving 19 bases between them. This CDR3 is 19 amino acids long. CDR1 and CDR2 from the germline V gene are KGHDR and SFDVKD. The chain's CDR3 is CATSETRQGTTSGANVLTF. The CDR3 DNA is TGTGCCACCAGTGAAACCCGGCAGGGTACAACTTCTGGGGCCAACGTCCTGACTTTC.

This clonotype was detected a few times. The genes are TRBV11-2 and TRBJ2-7; TRBD2 might be the D (5 bases). V was trimmed by 0 bases and J by 0 bases, leaving 9 bases between them. Germline CDR1 SGHAT, CDR2 FQNNGV. The length of the CDR3 is 15 residues. The CDR3, as DNA: TGTGCCAGCAGCTTAGAGAGAGGGAGCTCCTACGAGCAGTACTTC. Its protein is CASSLERGSSYEQYF.

This sequence joins TRBV24-1 and TRBJ1-2, with D tentatively TRBD1 (6 bases). Germline lookup yields CDR1 KGHDR and CDR2 SFDVKD. This CDR3 spans 12 amino acids. V was cut by 7 bases and J by 10 bases, with 15 bases left in between. Here the CDR3 reads CATRTPGQHYTF. In nucleotides, the CDR3 is TGTGCCACCAGGACCCCCGGACAGCACTACACCTTC.

The CDR3 spells CASSLWVGIGTEAFF. DNA of the CDR3: TGTGCCAGCAGCTTATGGGTTGGGATTGGGACTGAAGCTTTCTTT. The chain couples TRBV7-9 to TRBJ1-1, with no clear D. Trimming removed 2 bases at V and 5 bases at J, with 15 bases between. The CDR3 is made up of 15 amino acids. Germline V gene lookup returns CDR1 SEHNR and CDR2 FQNEAQ (reference sequence).

This clonotype was seen more than once but under ten times. The CDR3 bases are TGTGCCAGCAGTTTAGCGCGCAGGGTCATAAACTACAATGAGCAGTTCTTC. Its protein is CASSLARRVINYNEQFF. The V gene is TRBV12-3 or TRBV12-4, the J gene TRBJ2-1; possible D gene TRBD1, 5 bases. V lost 0 bases and J lost 3, with 15 bases in between. This CDR3 region has 17 residues.

This chain connects TRBV6-2 or TRBV6-3 to TRBJ2-3; D possibly uses TRBD1 or TRBD2 (5 bases each). Germline-derived CDR1 and CDR2 are MNHEY and SVGEGT. CDR3 length: 15 residues. The ends were cut back, 0 bases at V and 1 base at J, with 8 bases in the middle. In nucleotides, the CDR3 is TGTGCCAGCAGTTACTCCGGGACCCGCACAGATACGCAGTATTTT. Protein sequence: CASSYSGTRTDTQYF.

V gene TRBV29-1 combines with J gene TRBJ2-5, with D possibly being TRBD1 (6 bases). V was cut by 7 bases and J by 0 bases, with 15 bases left in between. Germline values: CDR1 SQVTM, CDR2 ANQGSEA. This CDR3 is 14 amino acids long. Here the CDR3 reads CSASRTAYQETQYF. The CDR3 region has the DNA TGCAGCGCCAGCAGGACAGCGTACCAAGAGACCCAGTACTTC.